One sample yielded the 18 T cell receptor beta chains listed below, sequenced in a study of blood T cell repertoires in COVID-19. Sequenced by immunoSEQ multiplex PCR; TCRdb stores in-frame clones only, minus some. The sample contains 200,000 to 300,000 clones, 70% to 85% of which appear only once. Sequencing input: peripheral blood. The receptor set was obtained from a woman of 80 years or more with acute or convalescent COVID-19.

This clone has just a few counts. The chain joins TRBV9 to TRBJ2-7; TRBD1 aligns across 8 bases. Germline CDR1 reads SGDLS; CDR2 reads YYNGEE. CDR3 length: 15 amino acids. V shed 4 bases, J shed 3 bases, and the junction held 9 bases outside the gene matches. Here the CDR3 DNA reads TGTGCCAGCAGCTCAGGACAGGGTGTCCTCTACGAGCAGTACTTC. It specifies CASSSGQGVLYEQYF.

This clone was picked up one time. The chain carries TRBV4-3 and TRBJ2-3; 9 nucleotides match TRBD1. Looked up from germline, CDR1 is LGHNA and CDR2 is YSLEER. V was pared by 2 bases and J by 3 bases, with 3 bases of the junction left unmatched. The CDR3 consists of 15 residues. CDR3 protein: CASSQLTGGTDTQYF. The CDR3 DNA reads TGCGCCAGCAGCCAACTGACAGGGGGGACAGATACGCAGTATTTT.

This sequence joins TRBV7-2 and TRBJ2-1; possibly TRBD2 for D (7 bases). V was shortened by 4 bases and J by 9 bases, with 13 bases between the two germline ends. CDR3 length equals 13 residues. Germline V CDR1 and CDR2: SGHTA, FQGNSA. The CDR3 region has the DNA TGTGCCAGCAGCTCGGGGGGCTGGGGTGAGCAGTTCTTC. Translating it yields CASSSGGWGEQFF.

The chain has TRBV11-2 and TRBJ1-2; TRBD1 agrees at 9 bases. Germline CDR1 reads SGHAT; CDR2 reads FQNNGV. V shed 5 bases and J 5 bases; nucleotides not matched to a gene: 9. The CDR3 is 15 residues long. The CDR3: CASSARRTGDYGYTF. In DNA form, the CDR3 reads TGTGCCAGCAGCGCTCGGAGGACAGGGGATTATGGCTACACCTTC.

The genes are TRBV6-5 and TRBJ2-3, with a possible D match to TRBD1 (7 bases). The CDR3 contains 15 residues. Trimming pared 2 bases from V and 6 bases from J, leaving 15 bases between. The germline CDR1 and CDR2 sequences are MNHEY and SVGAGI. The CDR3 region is CASSYGGGEWDTQYF. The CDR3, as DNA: TGTGCCAGCAGTTACGGAGGGGGCGAGTGGGATACGCAGTATTTT.

The CDR3 protein is CASSGRRGSYGYTF. CDR3 nucleotide sequence: TGTGCCAGCAGCGGCCGGCGCGGAAGCTATGGCTACACCTTC. The rearrangement links TRBV9 to TRBJ1-2; D not certain. V was pared by 3 bases and J by 4 bases, with 13 bases between. The CDR3 runs 14 residues. Germline values: CDR1 SGDLS, CDR2 YYNGEE.

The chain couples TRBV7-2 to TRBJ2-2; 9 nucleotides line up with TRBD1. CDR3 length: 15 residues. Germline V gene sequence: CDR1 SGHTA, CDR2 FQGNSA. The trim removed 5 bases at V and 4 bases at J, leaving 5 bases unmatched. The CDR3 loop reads CASSLGTGITGELFF. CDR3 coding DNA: TGTGCCAGCAGCCTCGGGACAGGGATCACCGGGGAGCTGTTTTTT.

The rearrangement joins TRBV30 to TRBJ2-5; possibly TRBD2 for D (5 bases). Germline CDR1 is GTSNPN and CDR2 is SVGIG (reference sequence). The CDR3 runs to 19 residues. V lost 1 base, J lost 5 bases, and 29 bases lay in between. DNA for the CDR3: TGTGCCTGGAGTGCTTCTTCCTTGGTGGGTCGGGGTTTGGGGGAGACCCAGTACTTC. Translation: CAWSASSLVGRGLGETQYF.

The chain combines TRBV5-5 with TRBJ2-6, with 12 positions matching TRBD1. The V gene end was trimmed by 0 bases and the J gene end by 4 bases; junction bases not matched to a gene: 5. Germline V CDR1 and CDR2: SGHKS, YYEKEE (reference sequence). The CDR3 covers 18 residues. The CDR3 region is CASSLEGQGALGANVLTF. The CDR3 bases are TGTGCCAGCAGCTTGGAGGGACAGGGGGCTCTGGGGGCCAACGTCCTGACTTTC.

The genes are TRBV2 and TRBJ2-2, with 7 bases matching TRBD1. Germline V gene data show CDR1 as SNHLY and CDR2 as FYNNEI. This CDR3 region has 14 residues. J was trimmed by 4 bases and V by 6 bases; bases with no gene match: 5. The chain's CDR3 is CASSLGTATGELFF. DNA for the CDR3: TGTGCCAGCAGCCTAGGGACAGCCACCGGGGAGCTGTTTTTT.

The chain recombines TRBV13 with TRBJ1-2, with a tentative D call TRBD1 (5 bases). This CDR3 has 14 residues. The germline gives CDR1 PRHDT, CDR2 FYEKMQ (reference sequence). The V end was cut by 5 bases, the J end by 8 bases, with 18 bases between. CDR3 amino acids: CASSLGGDWGGYTF. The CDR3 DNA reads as TGTGCCAGCAGCCTTGGAGGGGATTGGGGCGGCTACACCTTC.

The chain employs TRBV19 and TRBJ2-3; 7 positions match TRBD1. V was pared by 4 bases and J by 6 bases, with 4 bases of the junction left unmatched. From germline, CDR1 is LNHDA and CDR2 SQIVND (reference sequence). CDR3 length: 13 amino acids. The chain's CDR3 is CASSKRGRDTQYF. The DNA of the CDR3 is TGTGCCAGTAGTAAGAGGGGGCGGGATACGCAGTATTTT.

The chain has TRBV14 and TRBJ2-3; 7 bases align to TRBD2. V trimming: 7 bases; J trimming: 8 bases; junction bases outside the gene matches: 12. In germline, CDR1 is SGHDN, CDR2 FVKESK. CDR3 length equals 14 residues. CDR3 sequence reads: CASTQAGARGTQYF. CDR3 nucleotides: TGTGCCAGCACTCAGGCGGGAGCGAGGGGTACGCAGTATTTT.

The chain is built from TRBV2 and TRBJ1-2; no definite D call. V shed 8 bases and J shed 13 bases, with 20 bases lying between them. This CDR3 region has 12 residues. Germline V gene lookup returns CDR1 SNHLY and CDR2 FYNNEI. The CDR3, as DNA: TGTGCCAGCCATTCGGACTGGGCGGCCTCCACCTTC. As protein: CASHSDWAASTF. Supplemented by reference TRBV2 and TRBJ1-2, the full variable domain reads EPEVTQTPSHQVTQMGQEVILRCVPISNHLYFYWYRQILGQKVEFLVSFYNNEISEKSEIFDDQFSVERPDGSNFTLKIRSTKLEDSAMYFCASHSDWAASTFGSGTRLTVV.

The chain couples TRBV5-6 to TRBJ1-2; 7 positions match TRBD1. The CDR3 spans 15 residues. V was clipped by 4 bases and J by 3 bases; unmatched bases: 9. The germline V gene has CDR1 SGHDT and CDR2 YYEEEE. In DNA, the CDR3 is TGTGCCAGCAGCAGGGGCCCTACAGGGGACTATGGCTACACCTTC. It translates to CASSRGPTGDYGYTF.

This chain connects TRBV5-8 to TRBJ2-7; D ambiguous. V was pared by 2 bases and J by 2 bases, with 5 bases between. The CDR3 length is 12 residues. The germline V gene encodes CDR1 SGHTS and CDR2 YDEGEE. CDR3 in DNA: TGTGCCAGCAGCTTTAGTGCCTACGAGCAGTACTTC. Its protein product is CASSFSAYEQYF.

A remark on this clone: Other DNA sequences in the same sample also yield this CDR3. The CDR3, as DNA: TGCGCCAGCAGCTTGGACTCAGGGTCCGGAAACACCATATATTTT. Translated: CASSLDSGSGNTIYF. The chain has TRBV5-1 and TRBJ1-3; D is perhaps TRBD1 (5 bases). This CDR3 region has 15 residues. Between the trimmed V and J ends, which lost 0 bases and 4 bases, there was a span of 11 bases. Germline CDR1 SGHRS, CDR2 YFSETQ.

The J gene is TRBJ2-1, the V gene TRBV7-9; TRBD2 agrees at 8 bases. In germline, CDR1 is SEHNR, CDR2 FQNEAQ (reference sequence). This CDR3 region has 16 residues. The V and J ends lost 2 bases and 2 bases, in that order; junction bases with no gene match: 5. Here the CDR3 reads CASSLSGRGAYNEQFF. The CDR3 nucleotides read TGTGCCAGCAGCTTAAGTGGGCGGGGGGCCTACAATGAGCAGTTCTTC.